These 12 T cell receptor beta chains were sequenced from one sample in a study of T cells after yellow fever vaccination. One entry per CDR3 protein results from TCRdb running MiXCR on the 5' RACE reads. Of some 300,000 distinct CDR3 sequences listed, 8.1% are singletons. The sample here was PBMCs, taken around 45 days after the first yellow fever vaccination. Every receptor here comes from a young man who received the YFV17D yellow fever vaccine.

The chain is built from TRBV7-9 and TRBJ2-5, with unresolved D. V was shortened by 2 bases and J by 4 bases, with 11 bases between the two germline ends. Germline CDR1 is SEHNR and CDR2 is FQNEAQ (reference sequence). The CDR3 runs 14 residues. CDR3 DNA: TGTGCCAGCAGCTTATCACGGCTGGTAGAGACCCAGTACTTC. The encoded protein is CASSLSRLVETQYF. Full variable domain (missing parts from reference TRBV7-9 and TRBJ2-5): DTGVSQNPRHKITKRGQNVTFRCDPISEHNRLYWYRQTLGQGPEFLTYFQNEAQLEKSRLLSDRFSAERPKGSFSTLEIQRTEQGDSAMYLCASSLSRLVETQYFGPGTRLLVL.

This clonotype was observed a few times. This sequence joins TRBV5-1 and TRBJ1-2; a weak D match, TRBD1 (5 bases). The CDR3 loop spans 11 amino acids. V gave up 7 bases and J gave up 7 bases, with 11 bases separating them. CDR1 is SGHRS, CDR2 YFSETQ, per germline. The CDR3 region has the DNA TGCGCCAGCCGGGCAGGGTTTGGCTACACCTTC. Its translation: CASRAGFGYTF.

There are a few counts of this clonotype. The chain carries TRBV20-1 and TRBJ1-2, with D uncertain. The CDR3 contains 13 residues. The V end lost 1 base, the J end lost 3 bases, and 9 bases lay between the germline ends. CDR1 is DFQATT and CDR2 is SNEGSKA in the germline V gene (reference sequence). CDR3 protein: CSARGRADYGYTF. The DNA for the CDR3 is TGCAGTGCTAGAGGGAGGGCTGACTATGGCTACACCTTC.

This clonotype was observed a handful of times. J is TRBJ2-1 and V is TRBV12-3 or TRBV12-4; 9 bases match TRBD1. The CDR3 is 15 amino acids. The V segment lost 5 bases and the J segment 3 bases; nucleotides outside the gene matches: 5. CDR3 sequence (DNA): TGTGCCAGCAGTATAGACAGGGGGTACTACAATGAGCAGTTCTTC. Its protein product is CASSIDRGYYNEQFF.

The rearrangement links TRBV10-3 to TRBJ1-1; 7 nucleotides line up with TRBD1. V gave up 6 bases and J gave up 1 base; unmatched junction bases: 2. The CDR3 sequence is 13 residues long. The germline V gene encodes CDR1 ENHRY and CDR2 SYGVKD. As DNA, the CDR3 is TGTGCCATCAGGTGGACAGGGAACACTGAAGCTTTCTTT. Translation: CAIRWTGNTEAFF.

This clonotype turned up a few times. The CDR3 reads CASSLELRVEAFF. As DNA, the CDR3 is TGTGCCAGCAGCTTAGAATTGCGGGTTGAAGCTTTCTTT. The V call is TRBV7-2, the J call TRBJ1-1; D is uncertain. The CDR3 is 13 amino acids. V was trimmed by 1 base and J by 7 bases, leaving 10 bases between them. Germline CDR1 and CDR2: SGHTA and FQGNSA.

This clonotype was observed a few times. The J gene is TRBJ2-5, the V gene TRBV11-2; TRBD1 agrees at 10 bases. The CDR3 totals 14 residues. With 5 bases clipped from V and 4 bases from J, the junction kept 4 bases outside the gene matches. Germline loops: CDR1 SGHAT, CDR2 FQNNGV. DNA for the CDR3: TGTGCCAGCAGCAAGACAGGGGGCTCAGAGACCCAGTACTTC. The encoded protein is CASSKTGGSETQYF.

The V and J genes are TRBV11-2 and TRBJ2-5; the match to TRBD1 covers 10 bases. V dropped 5 bases and J dropped 5; count of bases not matched to a gene: 8. The CDR3 is 15 residues long. Germline CDR1 reads SGHAT; CDR2 reads FQNNGV. CDR3: CASSPGTGVMETQYF. The CDR3 DNA reads TGTGCCAGCAGCCCGGGGACAGGGGTTATGGAGACCCAGTACTTC.

A few counts support this clonotype. The CDR3 sequence: CSVRGSNQPQHF. DNA of the CDR3: TGCAGCGTCAGGGGTAGCAATCAGCCCCAGCATTTT. The chain has TRBV29-1 and TRBJ1-5; weak D call: TRBD1 (6 bases). The V end lost 6 bases, the J end lost 0 bases, and 6 bases lay between the germline ends. From germline, CDR1 is SQVTM and CDR2 ANQGSEA. There are 12 residues in the CDR3.

The chain recombines TRBV5-1 with TRBJ1-1; TRBD1 matches 12 bases. From germline, CDR1 is SGHRS and CDR2 YFSETQ. With V trimmed by 4 bases and J by 5 bases, 3 bases remained unmatched. This CDR3 contains 14 residues. CDR3 loop: CASSRDRGLTEAFF. The CDR3 DNA is TGCGCCAGCAGCAGGGACAGGGGGCTTACTGAAGCTTTCTTT. The whole variable domain, filled in from reference TRBV5-1 and TRBJ1-1, reads KAGVTQTPRYLIKTRGQQVTLSCSPISGHRSVSWYQQTPGQGLQFLFEYFSETQRNKGNFPGRFSGRQFSNSRSEMNVSTLELGDSALYLCASSRDRGLTEAFFGQGTRLTVV.

This clonotype was seen a handful of times. J is TRBJ2-4 and V is TRBV6-5, with unresolved D. Germline loops: CDR1 MNHEY, CDR2 SVGAGI. This CDR3 has 15 residues. Deletions cut 0 bases from V and 8 bases from J, with 14 bases between. CDR3 sequence reads: CASSYSGPPEHIQYF. The CDR3 region has the DNA TGTGCCAGCAGTTACTCCGGTCCCCCAGAACACATTCAGTACTTC.

This clonotype has at least ten counts. The chain carries TRBV7-2 and TRBJ2-2, with D hard to call. Germline assignment: CDR1 SGHTA and CDR2 FQGNSA. Deletions cut 3 bases from V and 5 bases from J, with 7 bases between. The CDR3 is 13 amino acids. The CDR3 DNA reads as TGTGCCAGCAGCTTCCTCTCTACCGGGGAGCTGTTTTTT. This translates into CASSFLSTGELFF.